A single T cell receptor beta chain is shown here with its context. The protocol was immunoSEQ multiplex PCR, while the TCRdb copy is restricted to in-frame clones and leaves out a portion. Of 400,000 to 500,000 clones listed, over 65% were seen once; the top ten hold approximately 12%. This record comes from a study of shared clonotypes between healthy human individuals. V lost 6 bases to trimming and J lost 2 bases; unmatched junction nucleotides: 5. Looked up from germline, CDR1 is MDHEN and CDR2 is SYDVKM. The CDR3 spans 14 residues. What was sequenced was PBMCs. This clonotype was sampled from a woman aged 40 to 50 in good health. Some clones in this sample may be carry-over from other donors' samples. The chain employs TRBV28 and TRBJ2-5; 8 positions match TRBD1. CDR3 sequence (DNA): TGTGCCAGCAGCCTCAGGGGGCAGCAAGAGACCCAGTACTTC. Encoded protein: CASSLRGQQETQYF.